Shown below are 24 T cell receptor beta chains from a single sample sequenced in a study of T cells in Graves' hyperthyroidism and ophthalmopathy. The TCR beta CDR3 regions underwent amplification using RNA transcripts as the source. During a first-round RT-PCR of the TCR CDR3, the HTBI primer set was used. Each CDR3 protein is one row after TCRdb ran MiXCR on the multiplex PCR reads. The sample holds approximately 430,000 distinct CDR3 sequences; 14% to 15% are singletons and the top ten take around 14%. The sequenced sample was blood. The source is a man aged 18 to 29 with Graves' ophthalmopathy.

This clonotype was observed at least ten times. The genes are TRBV3-1 and TRBJ2-5; TRBD2 agrees at 7 bases. J gave up 3 bases and V 2 bases, and 6 bases lay outside the gene matches. CDR1 and CDR2 from the germline V gene are LGHDT and YNNKEL (reference sequence). This CDR3 spans 15 amino acids. CDR3 DNA: TGTGCCAGCAGCCAACAAGGGACTAACAAAGAGACCCAGTACTTC. Amino acids: CASSQQGTNKETQYF.

This clonotype was counted between two and nine times. The chain is built from TRBV18 and TRBJ2-7, with 9 positions matching TRBD2. Trimming took 0 bases from V and 5 from J; bases not matched to a gene: 8. The CDR3 extends over 16 amino acids. The germline gives CDR1 KGHSH, CDR2 LQKENI. CDR3 in DNA: TGTGCCAGCTCACCACCGACTAGCGGACGACCGGACGAGCAGTACTTC. It yields the protein CASSPPTSGRPDEQYF.

This clonotype was seen repeatedly, ten times or more. V usage is TRBV20-1 and J usage is TRBJ2-5; 8 nucleotides align to TRBD2. Trimming at V came to 0 bases and at J to 2 bases, leaving 11 bases not matched to a gene. Germline V CDR1 and CDR2: DFQATT, SNEGSKA (reference sequence). The CDR3 spans 17 residues. The CDR3 is CSARETSAVLPQETQYF. CDR3 bases: TGCAGTGCTAGAGAGACTAGCGCCGTATTGCCTCAAGAGACCCAGTACTTC.

The table lists this clonotype with many counts. This chain uses TRBV29-1 with TRBJ2-7; D is perhaps TRBD2 (6 bases). Per germline, CDR1 SQVTM and CDR2 ANQGSEA. The CDR3 covers 13 residues. V was cut by 3 bases and J by 3 bases, with 12 bases left in between. Here the CDR3 DNA reads TGCAGCGTTGATGGGGGGAAAGGCTACGAGCAGTACTTC. Its protein product is CSVDGGKGYEQYF.

The J gene is TRBJ2-7, the V gene TRBV27; possible D gene TRBD1, 5 bases. The V gene's germline CDR1 is MNHEY and CDR2 SMNVEV (reference sequence). V was trimmed by 5 bases and J by 4 bases, leaving 15 bases between them. The CDR3 runs to 14 residues. CDR3 nucleotide sequence: TGTGCCAGCAGTGGCAGCAGGGCAGGGTACGAGCAGTACTTC. This translates into CASSGSRAGYEQYF.

This clonotype has just a few counts. The chain has TRBV6-5 and TRBJ2-7, with a possible D match to TRBD2 (5 bases). This CDR3 is 16 amino acids long. Trimming cost V 0 bases and J 1 base, with 13 bases left between them. Looked up from germline, CDR1 is MNHEY and CDR2 is SVGAGI. The CDR3 region has the DNA TGTGCCAGCAGTTACTCCGGGGATTCCCTTTCCTACGAGCAGTACTTC. This encodes CASSYSGDSLSYEQYF.

This clonotype occurred many times. V usage is TRBV20-1 and J usage is TRBJ2-1; 7 nucleotides match TRBD2. Germline values: CDR1 DFQATT, CDR2 SNEGSKA (reference sequence). This CDR3 contains 13 residues. The V gene end was trimmed by 4 bases and the J gene end by 5 bases; junction bases not matched to a gene: 5. CDR3 sequence: CSAIGLADNEQFF. CDR3 DNA: TGCAGTGCTATTGGGCTAGCGGACAATGAGCAGTTCTTC.

In its sample, this clonotype was seen a few times. V usage is TRBV30 and J usage is TRBJ1-4; D gene ambiguous. CDR1 and CDR2 (germline): GTSNPN, SVGIG (reference sequence). V gave up 0 bases and J gave up 6 bases, with 5 bases separating them. CDR3 size: 12 residues. The CDR3 loop is CAWSVVDEKLFF. CDR3 coding DNA: TGTGCCTGGAGTGTTGTGGATGAAAAACTGTTTTTT.

This clonotype has a handful of counts. The gene calls are TRBV5-1 and TRBJ2-5, with a possible D match to TRBD1 (5 bases). The germline V gene has CDR1 SGHRS and CDR2 YFSETQ. The CDR3 has 14 residues. V lost 0 bases and J lost 2, with 8 bases in between. The CDR3 nucleotides are TGCGCCAGCAGCTTGGAGGGGTCTCAAGAGACCCAGTACTTC. Its translation: CASSLEGSQETQYF.

A few counts support this clonotype. The CDR3 DNA is TGCGCCAGCAGCGGGTCGGGGGGGCATGAGCAGTTCTTC. Its translation: CASSGSGGHEQFF. The chain carries TRBV5-1 and TRBJ2-1; 8 bases are shared with TRBD2. V shed 4 bases and J 8 bases; nucleotides not matched to a gene: 5. Germline CDR1 and CDR2: SGHRS and YFSETQ. The CDR3 is 13 residues long.

The genes are TRBV6-1 and TRBJ1-2; 12 positions match TRBD1. V shed 8 bases and J 1 base; nucleotides not matched to a gene: 14. Germline assignment: CDR1 MNHNS and CDR2 SASEGT. CDR3 length equals 18 residues. CDR3 residues: CASSPKGTGGAGNYGYTF. The CDR3 bases are TGTGCCAGCTCACCGAAGGGGACAGGGGGCGCGGGTAACTATGGCTACACCTTC.

This clonotype showed up many times. This chain uses TRBV11-3 with TRBJ2-2; D is uncertain. Trimming stripped 2 bases from V and 2 bases from J, with 12 bases between. Germline CDR1 SGHNT, CDR2 YENEEA. The CDR3 length is 16 residues. CDR3 sequence (DNA): TGTGCCAGCAGCTTATCCCAGGCAACAAACACCGGGGAGCTGTTTTTT. Encoded protein: CASSLSQATNTGELFF.

This chain joins TRBV28 and TRBJ2-7, with D perhaps matching TRBD1 or TRBD2 (5 bases each). This CDR3 comprises 12 residues. Germline V gene sequence: CDR1 MDHEN, CDR2 SYDVKM. The CDR3 bases are TGTGCGACCGGAGAGGGGTCCTACGAGCAGTACTTC. Translating it yields CATGEGSYEQYF.

This clonotype was detected ten times or more. The chain uses TRBV7-2 and TRBJ2-3; 7 bases agree with TRBD2. The CDR3 contains 14 residues. Germline CDR1 SGHTA, CDR2 FQGNSA. With V trimmed by 5 bases and J by 5 bases, 7 bases remained unmatched. DNA for the CDR3: TGTGCCAGCAGCCTTCCGGGGGGAATAGATACGCAGTATTTT. This codes for CASSLPGGIDTQYF.

This clonotype was seen many times. Compared with germline, one end of the junction differs, possibly owing to a read error. The chain has TRBV11-3 and TRBJ2-5; tentative D call: TRBD1 (5 bases). Germline CDR1 SGHNT, CDR2 YENEEA. CDR3 length equals 12 residues. The CDR3 spells CACSRGAETQYF. CDR3 sequence (DNA): TGTGCCTGCAGCCGTGGGGCCGAGACCCAGTACTTC.

This clonotype was counted between two and nine times. The V gene is TRBV18, the J gene TRBJ2-3, with 14 nucleotides matching TRBD2. Germline CDR1 and CDR2: KGHSH and LQKENI. J gave up 4 bases and V 2 bases, and 5 bases lay outside the gene matches. The CDR3 totals 17 residues. The CDR3 here is CASSPWTSGRSADTQYF. CDR3 DNA sequence: TGTGCCAGCTCACCATGGACTAGCGGGAGGAGCGCAGATACGCAGTATTTT.

This clonotype was counted between two and nine times. The V call is TRBV6-4, the J call TRBJ2-6; D may be TRBD2 (5 bases). The CDR3 is 16 residues long. Germline-derived CDR1 and CDR2 are MRHNA and SNTAGT. Trimming removed 0 bases at V and 1 base at J, with 7 bases between. CDR3 in amino acids: CASSDSSGSGANVLTF. CDR3 bases: TGTGCCAGCAGTGACTCAAGCGGTTCTGGGGCCAACGTCCTGACTTTC.

There are many counts of this clonotype. The chain employs TRBV12-3 or TRBV12-4 and TRBJ1-1; no reliable D call. The CDR3 contains 13 residues. V gave up 3 bases and J gave up 7 bases, with 12 bases separating them. The CDR3 loop reads CASSLYVRGEAFF. The CDR3 region has the DNA TGTGCCAGCAGTTTGTATGTCCGGGGTGAAGCTTTCTTT.

Many counts were recorded for this clonotype. This chain joins TRBV7-9 and TRBJ2-5; perhaps D is TRBD1 or TRBD2 (5 bases each). The ends were cut back, 6 bases at V and 5 bases at J, with 16 bases in the middle. Germline V gene sequence: CDR1 SEHNR, CDR2 FQNEAQ (reference sequence). This CDR3 spans 14 amino acids. The CDR3 loop is CASRLGPRSETQYF. CDR3 coding DNA: TGTGCCAGCAGGTTGGGACCCCGAAGTGAGACCCAGTACTTC.

There are a few counts of this clonotype. The chain carries TRBV12-3 or TRBV12-4 and TRBJ2-2; 7 nucleotides agree with TRBD2. V lost 5 bases and J lost 6; bases outside the gene matches: 12. This CDR3 region has 16 residues. CDR3 bases: TGTGCCAGCAGTCCCCTCCCGAGCGGGGATGCCGGGGAGCTGTTTTTT. Translating it yields CASSPLPSGDAGELFF.

This clonotype was found many times. The chain joins TRBV30 to TRBJ2-3; TRBD2 matches 13 bases. The V gene end was trimmed by 0 bases and the J gene end by 0 bases; junction bases not matched to a gene: 3. CDR1 is GTSNPN, CDR2 SVGIG, per germline (reference sequence). The CDR3 runs 17 residues. The CDR3 here is CAWSVLGLAGSTDTQYF. As DNA, the CDR3 is TGTGCCTGGAGTGTACTGGGACTAGCGGGGAGCACAGATACGCAGTATTTT.

This clonotype was found a few times. A much larger clone lies one base from this, so it may be a read error. The chain links TRBV3-1 to TRBJ2-3; possibly TRBD2 for D (5 bases). This CDR3 has 16 residues. The germline V gene has CDR1 LGHDT and CDR2 YNNKEL (reference sequence). DNA of the CDR3: TGTGCCAACAGCCTGAGAGGGCAGTCTAGCACAGATACGCAGTATTTT. The encoded protein is CANSLRGQSSTDTQYF.

The sample holds many counts of this clonotype. The V and J genes are TRBV7-2 and TRBJ2-5; 10 bases are shared with TRBD2. Germline V gene sequence: CDR1 SGHTA, CDR2 FQGNSA. The CDR3 runs to 17 residues. With 6 bases clipped from V and 5 bases from J, the junction kept 15 bases outside the gene matches. The CDR3 protein is CASRTGLSGGGWETQYF. The CDR3, as DNA: TGTGCCAGCAGAACCGGACTAAGCGGGGGGGGCTGGGAGACCCAGTACTTC. Complete variable domain (other parts from reference TRBV7-2 and TRBJ2-5): GAGVSQSPSNKVTEKGKDVELRCDPISGHTALYWYRQSLGQGLEFLIYFQGNSAPDKSGLPSDRFSAERTGGSVSTLTIQRTQQEDSAVYLCASRTGLSGGGWETQYFGPGTRLLVL.

The V and J genes are TRBV5-1 and TRBJ1-2, with D maybe TRBD1 (6 bases). The length of the CDR3 is 19 residues. Germline V CDR1 and CDR2: SGHRS, YFSETQ. The V end lost 7 bases, the J end lost 2 bases, and 30 bases lay between the germline ends. The CDR3 is CASRIGGRQGLQQNYGYTF. CDR3 DNA: TGCGCCAGCCGTATTGGGGGTCGGCAGGGGCTTCAGCAGAACTATGGCTACACCTTC. Full variable domain (rest looked up from reference TRBV5-1 and TRBJ1-2): KAGVTQTPRYLIKTRGQQVTLSCSPISGHRSVSWYQQTPGQGLQFLFEYFSETQRNKGNFPGRFSGRQFSNSRSEMNVSTLELGDSALYLCASRIGGRQGLQQNYGYTFGSGTRLTVV.